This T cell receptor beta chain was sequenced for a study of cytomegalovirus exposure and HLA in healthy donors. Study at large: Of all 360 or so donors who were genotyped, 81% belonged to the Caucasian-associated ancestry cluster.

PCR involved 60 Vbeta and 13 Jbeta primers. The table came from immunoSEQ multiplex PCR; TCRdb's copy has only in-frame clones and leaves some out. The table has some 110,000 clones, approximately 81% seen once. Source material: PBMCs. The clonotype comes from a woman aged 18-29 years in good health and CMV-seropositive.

The CDR3 spells CASSSLRGLNYGYTF. The CDR3 bases are TGTGCCAGCAGCAGTCTTAGGGGGCTTAACTATGGCTACACCTTC. The V gene is TRBV7-9, the J gene TRBJ1-2, with 7 nucleotides matching TRBD1. Looked up from germline, CDR1 is SEHNR and CDR2 is FQNEAQ (reference sequence). After removal of 5 bases from V and 1 base from J, the junction contained 7 bases not matched to a gene. The length of the CDR3 is 15 residues. The full variable domain, with the rest looked up from reference TRBV7-9 and TRBJ1-2, is DTGVSQNPRHKITKRGQNVTFRCDPISEHNRLYWYRQTLGQGPEFLTYFQNEAQLEKSRLLSDRFSAERPKGSFSTLEIQRTEQGDSAMYLCASSSLRGLNYGYTFGSGTRLTVV.